This T cell receptor beta chain was identified during a study of blood T cell repertoires in COVID-19. In the study overall: T cells, B-cell-depleted T cells, or PBMCs provided the cDNA or gDNA that served as material.

This table comes from immunoSEQ multiplex PCR, and its TCRdb copy is limited to in-frame clones, with some not included. There are about 130,000 clones in the sample; 70% to 80% occur only once, and about 39% lies in the top ten. Germline V gene data show CDR1 as MNHEY and CDR2 as SMNVEV (reference sequence). With V trimmed by 5 bases and J by 2 bases, 6 bases remained unmatched. The CDR3 is 16 amino acids. The rearrangement links TRBV27 to TRBJ2-6; TRBD2 matches 7 bases. Sequencing used peripheral blood. This sequence was found in a man aged 35 to 55 with active or convalescent COVID-19. The CDR3 region has the DNA TGTGCCAGCAGTAACCGCGGGGGAGCTGGGGCCAACGTCCTGACTTTC. It codes for CASSNRGGAGANVLTF.